A single TCR beta chain is shown here with its context. The germline V gene encodes CDR1 SGHNT and CDR2 YYREEE (reference sequence). V dropped 4 bases and J dropped 5; count of bases not matched to a gene: 10. The CDR3 totals 15 residues. The entry originates in a study of blood T cell repertoires in COVID-19. Study in general: T cells, B-cell-depleted T cells, or PBMCs provided the cDNA or gDNA that served as material.

Method: immunoSEQ multiplex PCR; TCRdb's copy keeps in-frame clones and lacks some. The repertoire has about 440,000 clones, nearly 90% of them found once; the top ten carry approximately 2%. This receptor was obtained from a woman aged 18-29 years with acute COVID-19. The chain uses TRBV5-4 and TRBJ1-1; 8 nucleotides agree with TRBD1. Material for sequencing was PBMCs or T cells enriched from blood (not recorded which). In DNA, the CDR3 is TGTGCCAGCAGCCCCTTACGGGGGACAGGTACTGAAGCTTTCTTT. Translating it yields CASSPLRGTGTEAFF.